This TCR beta chain derives from a study of blood T cell repertoires in COVID-19. It was during active infection that Seattle patients were enrolled and then longitudinally followed. Produced via immunoSEQ multiplex PCR; TCRdb's table is partial and in-frame only. The data contain around 280,000 clones, roughly 91% of them seen just once; the ten biggest clones take up over 8.5%. Germline V CDR1 and CDR2: LGHDT, YNNKEL (reference sequence). V lost 6 bases, J lost 6 bases, and 8 bases lay in between. The CDR3 covers 11 residues. Remarks on this clone: Other DNA sequences within the sample encode an identical CDR3.

Source material: peripheral blood. This rearrangement joins TRBV3-1 (or the pseudogene TRBV3-2) to TRBJ1-1; possibly TRBD1 for D (5 bases). This clonotype originated in a woman between 25 and 40 years old with COVID-19, enrolled during active disease. CDR3 nucleotides: TGTGCCAGCAGGGGGGGGTCTGAAGCTTTCTTT. It specifies CASRGGSEAFF.